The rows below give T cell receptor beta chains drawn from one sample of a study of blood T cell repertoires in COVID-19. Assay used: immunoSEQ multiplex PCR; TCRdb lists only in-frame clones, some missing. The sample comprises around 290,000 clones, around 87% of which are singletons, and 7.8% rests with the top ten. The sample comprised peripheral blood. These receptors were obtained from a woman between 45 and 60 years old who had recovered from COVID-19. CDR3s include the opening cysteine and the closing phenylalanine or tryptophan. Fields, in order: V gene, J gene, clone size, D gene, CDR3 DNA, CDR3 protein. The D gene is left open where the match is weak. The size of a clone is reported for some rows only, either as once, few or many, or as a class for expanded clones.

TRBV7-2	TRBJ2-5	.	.	TGTGCCAGCAGAACGACAGGGAGGGAGACCCAGTACTTC	CASRTTGRETQYF
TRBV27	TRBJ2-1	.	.	TGTGCCAGCAGTTTCCTAGCGAGGGGTACGGTCAATGAGCAGTTCTTC	CASSFLARGTVNEQFF
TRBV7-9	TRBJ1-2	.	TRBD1	TGTGCCAGCAGCTACGGACAGGGCAACTATGGCTACACCTTC	CASSYGQGNYGYTF
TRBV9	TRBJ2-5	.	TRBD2	TGTGCCAGCAGCGCGAGTCCGGGACTAGAAGAGACCCAGTACTTC	CASSASPGLEETQYF
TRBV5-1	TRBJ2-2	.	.	TGCGCCAGCAGAGCCGGGATCAACACCGGGGAGCTGTTTTTT	CASRAGINTGELFF
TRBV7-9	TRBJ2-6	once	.	TGTGCCAGCAGCCACGACGGGGCTGGGGCCAACGTCCTGACTTTC	CASSHDGAGANVLTF
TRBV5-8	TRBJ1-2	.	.	TGTGCCAGCAGCTTGCCGGAGGGCAACTATGGCTACACCTTC	CASSLPEGNYGYTF
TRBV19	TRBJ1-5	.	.	TGTGCCAGTACCCTTACCGGGGTAAGTCAGCCCCAGCATTTT	CASTLTGVSQPQHF
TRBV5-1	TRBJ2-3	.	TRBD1	TGCGCCAGCAGCTGGGGGACAGGCACAGATACGCAGTATTTT	CASSWGTGTDTQYF
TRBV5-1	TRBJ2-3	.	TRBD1	TGCGCCAGCAGCTTTTTGGGGGACAGGGTCACAGATACGCAGTATTTT	CASSFLGDRVTDTQYF
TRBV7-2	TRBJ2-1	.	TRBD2	TGTGCCAGCAGCGTCCTCGATAGCGGGGCCTATGAGCAGTTCTTC	CASSVLDSGAYEQFF
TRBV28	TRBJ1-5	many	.	TGTGCCAGCATTCGGGGGATGGACGGTCAGCCCCAGCATTTT	CASIRGMDGQPQHF
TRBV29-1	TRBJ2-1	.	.	TGCAGCGTTCTCGGCAGGGACAATGAGCAGTTCTTC	CSVLGRDNEQFF
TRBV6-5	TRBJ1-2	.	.	TGTGCCAGCAGTTACGGCCGGGGGGATGGCTACACCTTC	CASSYGRGDGYTF
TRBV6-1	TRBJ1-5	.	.	TGTGCCAGCAGTGAAGCCAAACCCACAGGTCAGCCCCAGCATTTT	CASSEAKPTGQPQHF
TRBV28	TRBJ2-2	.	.	TGTGCCAGCAGTACACCAGGCACCGGGGAGCTGTTTTTT	CASSTPGTGELFF
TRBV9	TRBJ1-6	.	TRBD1	TGTGCCAGCAGTCCTGGGACAGGTTATAATTCACCCCTCCACTTT	CASSPGTGYNSPLHF
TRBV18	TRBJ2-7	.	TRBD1	TGTGCCAGCTCACCTACCGGACAGGGTTGGCCCTACTACGAGCAGTACTTC	CASSPTGQGWPYYEQYF
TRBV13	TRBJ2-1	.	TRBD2	TGTGCCAGCAGCTCCCAGGGAGCGGGGGGGAACTCCTACAATGAGCAGTTCTTC	CASSSQGAGGNSYNEQFF
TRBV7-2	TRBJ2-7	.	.	TGTGCCAGCAGCTTAGTATGGGCCGGCGAGCAGTACTTC	CASSLVWAGEQYF
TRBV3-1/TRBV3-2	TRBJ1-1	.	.	TGTGCCAGCAGCCTCGACAGTGAAGCTTTCTTT	CASSLDSEAFF
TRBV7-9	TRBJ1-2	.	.	TGTGCCAGCAGCCCCCCCGGGGGGTTCCCCTATGGCTACACCTTC	CASSPPGGFPYGYTF
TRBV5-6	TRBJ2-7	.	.	TGTGCCAGCAGCTTACGGGCAGGGATCAACGAGCAGTACTTC	CASSLRAGINEQYF
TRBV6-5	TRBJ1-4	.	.	TGTGCCAGCAGCTCCCCGGGATCAACTAATGAAAAACTGTTTTTT	CASSSPGSTNEKLFF
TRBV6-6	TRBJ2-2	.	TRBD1	TGTGCCAGCAGAGGGGGACAGGGGAGGACCGGGGAGCTGTTTTTT	CASRGGQGRTGELFF
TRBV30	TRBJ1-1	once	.	TGTGCCTTATCAACCCGGACAGCCAAAGCTTTCTTT	CALSTRTAKAFF
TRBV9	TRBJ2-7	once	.	TGTGCCAGCAGCGTAGATCTGAGTACGTACGAGCAGTACTTC	CASSVDLSTYEQYF
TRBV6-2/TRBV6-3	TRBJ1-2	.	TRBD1	TGTGCCAGCAGCCCCGGGACAGCAATCTTCCGTTTC	CASSPGTAIFRF
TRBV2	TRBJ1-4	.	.	TGTGCCAGCTCCGGGGAGGGGCAGGGGAATGAAAAACTGTTTTTT	CASSGEGQGNEKLFF
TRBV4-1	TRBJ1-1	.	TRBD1	TGCGCCAGCAGCCAAGAGAAGCTCGACAGGGAGGACACTGAAGCTTTCTTT	CASSQEKLDREDTEAFF
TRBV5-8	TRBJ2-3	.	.	TGTGCCAGCAGCTTCCCGAACCGCCTCGGGATGTCAGATACGCAGTATTTT	CASSFPNRLGMSDTQYF
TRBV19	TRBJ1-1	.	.	TGTGCCAGTAGTCAGGGGCCGAACACTGAAGCTTTCTTT	CASSQGPNTEAFF
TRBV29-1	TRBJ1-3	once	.	TGCAGCGTTGAAACGGGTGGAAACACCATATATTTT	CSVETGGNTIYF
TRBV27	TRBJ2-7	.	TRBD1	TGTGCCAGCAGTTACCGCCGGGACAGGAACTACGAGCAGTACTTC	CASSYRRDRNYEQYF